This is a list of T cell receptor beta chains from one sample in a study of blood T cell repertoires in COVID-19. TCRdb's copy holds only in-frame clones and misses some; the assay was immunoSEQ multiplex PCR. The sample holds under 150,000 clones, 65% to 85% seen once. The specimen was peripheral blood. These receptors came from an older woman with acute or convalescent COVID-19. Both conserved end residues are part of each CDR3. The D gene is left open where the match is weak. Size values are once, few and many counts, or a class for expanded clones, and some rows have none.

clone_size: -; d_call: -; j_call: TRBJ1-1; v_call: TRBV29-1; cdr3_nt: TGCAGCGGGGTGGATAGGAGGGACACTGAAGCTTTCTTT; cdr3_aa: CSGVDRRDTEAFF
clone_size: -; d_call: -; j_call: TRBJ2-6; v_call: TRBV18; cdr3_nt: TGTGCCAGCTCACCACGTCTAGACTCTGGGGCCAACGTCCTGACTTTC; cdr3_aa: CASSPRLDSGANVLTF
clone_size: -; d_call: -; j_call: TRBJ2-1; v_call: TRBV19; cdr3_nt: TGTGCCAGTAGTATAGACGACACGGGGTTCAATGAGCAGTTCTTC; cdr3_aa: CASSIDDTGFNEQFF
clone_size: -; d_call: TRBD1; j_call: TRBJ1-6; v_call: TRBV28; cdr3_nt: TGTGCCAGCAGTCAGGGACAGGGGGTGAGGGGAAATTCACCCCTCCACTTT; cdr3_aa: CASSQGQGVRGNSPLHF
clone_size: -; d_call: -; j_call: TRBJ1-6; v_call: TRBV10-3; cdr3_nt: TGTGCCATCAGTGAGTCTAGGCAGGGAAATAATTCACCCCTCCACTTT; cdr3_aa: CAISESRQGNNSPLHF
clone_size: -; d_call: -; j_call: TRBJ2-7; v_call: TRBV28; cdr3_nt: TGTGCCAGCAGTTTCTGGCGGGCCAGCTCCTACGAGCAGTACTTC; cdr3_aa: CASSFWRASSYEQYF
clone_size: once; d_call: TRBD2; j_call: TRBJ2-2; v_call: TRBV7-9; cdr3_nt: TGTGCCAGCAGCCCTCTTCCCGGGACTAGCGGGAACACCGGGGAGCTGTTTTTT; cdr3_aa: CASSPLPGTSGNTGELFF
clone_size: -; d_call: -; j_call: TRBJ1-2; v_call: TRBV5-1; cdr3_nt: TGCGCCAGCAGCTTCGAGGGCACTAACTATGGCTACACCTTC; cdr3_aa: CASSFEGTNYGYTF
clone_size: -; d_call: -; j_call: TRBJ1-1; v_call: TRBV11-2; cdr3_nt: TGTGCCAGCAGCTTAGGCGGGGGGGAAGCTTTCTTT; cdr3_aa: CASSLGGGEAFF
clone_size: -; d_call: -; j_call: TRBJ2-5; v_call: TRBV7-3; cdr3_nt: TGTGCCAGCAGCTTAGGGGGCGCGAGGTCAGAGACCCAGTACTTC; cdr3_aa: CASSLGGARSETQYF
clone_size: -; d_call: -; j_call: TRBJ2-7; v_call: TRBV3-1/TRBV3-2; cdr3_nt: TGTGCCAGCAGCGATCCTCCAGGGGGGGAGCAGTACTTC; cdr3_aa: CASSDPPGGEQYF
clone_size: -; d_call: TRBD1; j_call: TRBJ1-5; v_call: TRBV2; cdr3_nt: TGTGCCAGCACCCTCCCGGCCGGGACAGGGGTCCGTCAGCCCCAGCATTTT; cdr3_aa: CASTLPAGTGVRQPQHF
clone_size: -; d_call: -; j_call: TRBJ2-1; v_call: TRBV28; cdr3_nt: TGTGCCAGCAGGACGAGGACTCCCAGCTCCTACAATGAGCAGTTCTTC; cdr3_aa: CASRTRTPSSYNEQFF
clone_size: -; d_call: -; j_call: TRBJ2-1; v_call: TRBV28; cdr3_nt: TGTGCCAGCACTCTAGGGGCAGGGGAGATGAATGAGCAGTTCTTC; cdr3_aa: CASTLGAGEMNEQFF
clone_size: -; d_call: -; j_call: TRBJ2-1; v_call: TRBV28; cdr3_nt: TGTGCCACCACAGGGTCCTCGGGGCCCAATGAGCAGTTCTTC; cdr3_aa: CATTGSSGPNEQFF
clone_size: once; d_call: TRBD1; j_call: TRBJ2-2; v_call: TRBV29-1; cdr3_nt: TGCAGCGTTCGGACAGGGGCGAACACCGGGGAGCTGTTTTTT; cdr3_aa: CSVRTGANTGELFF
clone_size: -; d_call: TRBD2; j_call: TRBJ2-5; v_call: TRBV5-4; cdr3_nt: TGTGCCAGCAGCCCCGGGGTAGCGGGAGTTTATGAGACCCAGTACTTC; cdr3_aa: CASSPGVAGVYETQYF
clone_size: -; d_call: -; j_call: TRBJ1-1; v_call: TRBV11-3; cdr3_nt: TGTGCCAGCAGCTTACCGGGGGTGGTATCTGAAGCTTTCTTT; cdr3_aa: CASSLPGVVSEAFF
clone_size: -; d_call: TRBD1; j_call: TRBJ1-2; v_call: TRBV18; cdr3_nt: TGTGCCAGCTCACGAACAGGGGAAAAGAGCTATGGCTACACCTTC; cdr3_aa: CASSRTGEKSYGYTF
clone_size: few; d_call: -; j_call: TRBJ2-3; v_call: TRBV2; cdr3_nt: TGTGCCATAAGACCCAGGGCCCTCACAGATACGCAGTATTTT; cdr3_aa: CAIRPRALTDTQYF
clone_size: -; d_call: TRBD1; j_call: TRBJ2-1; v_call: TRBV28; cdr3_nt: TGTGCCAGCAGTCCGGGACAGATCTCCTACAATGAGCAGTTCTTC; cdr3_aa: CASSPGQISYNEQFF
clone_size: -; d_call: TRBD1; j_call: TRBJ2-7; v_call: TRBV6-5; cdr3_nt: TGTGCCAGCAGTCGGACAGGGGAGGGGACCTACGAGCAGTACTTC; cdr3_aa: CASSRTGEGTYEQYF
clone_size: -; d_call: TRBD2; j_call: TRBJ2-7; v_call: TRBV6-5; cdr3_nt: TGTGCCAGCAGACTAACTAGCGGGATCTCCTACGAGCAGTACTTC; cdr3_aa: CASRLTSGISYEQYF
clone_size: -; d_call: -; j_call: TRBJ1-2; v_call: TRBV6-2/TRBV6-3; cdr3_nt: TGTGCCAGCAGTACAAACAGAAGGCGAGGCTACACCTTC; cdr3_aa: CASSTNRRRGYTF
clone_size: -; d_call: TRBD1; j_call: TRBJ1-1; v_call: TRBV3-1/TRBV3-2; cdr3_nt: TGTGCCAGCAGCCAAAGCTGGACAGGCACTGAAGCTTTCTTT; cdr3_aa: CASSQSWTGTEAFF
clone_size: -; d_call: TRBD2; j_call: TRBJ2-7; v_call: TRBV14; cdr3_nt: TGTGCCAGCAGCCTTCAACTAGCGGGAGGGCCCGGCTCCTACGAGCAGTACTTC; cdr3_aa: CASSLQLAGGPGSYEQYF
clone_size: -; d_call: TRBD2; j_call: TRBJ2-3; v_call: TRBV19; cdr3_nt: TGTGCCAGTAAGGCTAGCGGGAGGGCCTTTCCAGATACGCAGTATTTT; cdr3_aa: CASKASGRAFPDTQYF
clone_size: -; d_call: -; j_call: TRBJ2-7; v_call: TRBV4-2; cdr3_nt: TGTGCCAGCAGCCAAGATTTTGGCATCCGATACGAGCAGTACTTC; cdr3_aa: CASSQDFGIRYEQYF
clone_size: -; d_call: TRBD1; j_call: TRBJ2-7; v_call: TRBV5-4; cdr3_nt: TGTGCCAGCAGCGGACAACAGGGGTCCGAGCAGTACTTC; cdr3_aa: CASSGQQGSEQYF
clone_size: -; d_call: -; j_call: TRBJ2-2; v_call: TRBV14; cdr3_nt: TGTGCCAGCAGCCAAGGAAAGGGGAACTCTGCCGGGGAGCTGTTTTTT; cdr3_aa: CASSQGKGNSAGELFF
clone_size: -; d_call: TRBD1; j_call: TRBJ2-3; v_call: TRBV28; cdr3_nt: TGTGCCAGCAGTTCCACCGGGACAGGCACAGATACGCAGTATTTT; cdr3_aa: CASSSTGTGTDTQYF
clone_size: few; d_call: TRBD2; j_call: TRBJ2-3; v_call: TRBV29-1; cdr3_nt: TGCAGCGTTAGTACTAGCGACACAGATACGCAGTATTTT; cdr3_aa: CSVSTSDTDTQYF
clone_size: -; d_call: TRBD1; j_call: TRBJ1-4; v_call: TRBV11-2; cdr3_nt: TGTGCCAGCAGCGCCAGGGGGCCTAATGAAAAACTGTTTTTT; cdr3_aa: CASSARGPNEKLFF
clone_size: -; d_call: -; j_call: TRBJ2-1; v_call: TRBV3-1/TRBV3-2; cdr3_nt: TGTGCCAGCAGCCAAGTTCGTGGCTACAGCGGTTTGGGAAATGAGCAGTTCTTC; cdr3_aa: CASSQVRGYSGLGNEQFF
clone_size: -; d_call: TRBD2; j_call: TRBJ2-7; v_call: TRBV6-2/TRBV6-3; cdr3_nt: TGTGCCAGCAGTTACCAGTCTTTGAGGCGGGAGGACAACGAGCAGTACTTC; cdr3_aa: CASSYQSLRREDNEQYF
clone_size: few; d_call: -; j_call: TRBJ2-7; v_call: TRBV2; cdr3_nt: TGTGCCAGCAGGAGCTCCTACGAGCAGTACTTC; cdr3_aa: CASRSSYEQYF
clone_size: -; d_call: -; j_call: TRBJ1-1; v_call: TRBV2; cdr3_nt: TGTGCCAGCAGCGCCGTAGGGGACACTGAAGCTTTCTTT; cdr3_aa: CASSAVGDTEAFF
clone_size: once; d_call: TRBD2; j_call: TRBJ2-1; v_call: TRBV9; cdr3_nt: TGTGCCAGCAGCACCACCGGGACTAGCTTTCAAAATGAGCAGTTCTTC; cdr3_aa: CASSTTGTSFQNEQFF
clone_size: -; d_call: -; j_call: TRBJ2-3; v_call: TRBV6-5; cdr3_nt: TGTGCCAGCAGTTCCACCGACAAATCAGTGGGTACGCAGTATTTT; cdr3_aa: CASSSTDKSVGTQYF
clone_size: -; d_call: TRBD1; j_call: TRBJ1-4; v_call: TRBV5-5; cdr3_nt: TGTGCCAGCAGCTTGGACGACAGGGTCGGTGAAAAACTGTTTTTT; cdr3_aa: CASSLDDRVGEKLFF
clone_size: -; d_call: -; j_call: TRBJ2-7; v_call: TRBV27; cdr3_nt: TGTGCCAGCAGTTTAGGAGGGGTGTCCACCTACGAGCAGTACTTC; cdr3_aa: CASSLGGVSTYEQYF
clone_size: once; d_call: -; j_call: TRBJ2-3; v_call: TRBV6-5; cdr3_nt: TGTGCCAGCAGACCGGAGGGTGGGGCCACAGATACGCAGTATTTT; cdr3_aa: CASRPEGGATDTQYF
clone_size: -; d_call: -; j_call: TRBJ1-1; v_call: TRBV28; cdr3_nt: TGTGCCAGCAGTTCCCCGGGAGAAAACACTGAAGCTTTCTTT; cdr3_aa: CASSSPGENTEAFF
clone_size: -; d_call: TRBD2; j_call: TRBJ2-3; v_call: TRBV30; cdr3_nt: TGTGCCTGGAGTGTAAGGGGACTAGCGGGAGGGCCAATGACAGATACGCAGTATTTT; cdr3_aa: CAWSVRGLAGGPMTDTQYF
clone_size: -; d_call: -; j_call: TRBJ2-3; v_call: TRBV15; cdr3_nt: TGTGCCACCAGCAGAGATAGGGTCGGGGGATTTAGCACAGATACGCAGTATTTT; cdr3_aa: CATSRDRVGGFSTDTQYF
clone_size: -; d_call: TRBD1; j_call: TRBJ1-1; v_call: TRBV6-5; cdr3_nt: TGTGCCAGCACGAGGGGGCCCAATGAAGCTTTCTTT; cdr3_aa: CASTRGPNEAFF
clone_size: -; d_call: TRBD1; j_call: TRBJ1-4; v_call: TRBV2; cdr3_nt: TGTGCCAGCAGTCCAGGGGGCGACGGGGGAAAACTGTTTTTT; cdr3_aa: CASSPGGDGGKLFF
clone_size: -; d_call: -; j_call: TRBJ1-6; v_call: TRBV7-9; cdr3_nt: TGTGCCAGCAGCCTAGCCGACAGGTTCGATCCCCTCCACTTT; cdr3_aa: CASSLADRFDPLHF
clone_size: -; d_call: TRBD2; j_call: TRBJ2-3; v_call: TRBV7-9; cdr3_nt: TGTGCCAGCAGCTTCGTCCGGGAGGTAGGAGATACGCAGTATTTT; cdr3_aa: CASSFVREVGDTQYF
clone_size: -; d_call: TRBD2; j_call: TRBJ2-1; v_call: TRBV12-5; cdr3_nt: TGTGCTAGTGCCCTAGGACTAGCGGGAGGCAACTCCTACAATGAGCAGTTCTTC; cdr3_aa: CASALGLAGGNSYNEQFF
clone_size: -; d_call: -; j_call: TRBJ1-6; v_call: TRBV28; cdr3_nt: TGTGCCAGCAGTCCGACAGTTCGGGTCTCACCCCTCCACTTT; cdr3_aa: CASSPTVRVSPLHF